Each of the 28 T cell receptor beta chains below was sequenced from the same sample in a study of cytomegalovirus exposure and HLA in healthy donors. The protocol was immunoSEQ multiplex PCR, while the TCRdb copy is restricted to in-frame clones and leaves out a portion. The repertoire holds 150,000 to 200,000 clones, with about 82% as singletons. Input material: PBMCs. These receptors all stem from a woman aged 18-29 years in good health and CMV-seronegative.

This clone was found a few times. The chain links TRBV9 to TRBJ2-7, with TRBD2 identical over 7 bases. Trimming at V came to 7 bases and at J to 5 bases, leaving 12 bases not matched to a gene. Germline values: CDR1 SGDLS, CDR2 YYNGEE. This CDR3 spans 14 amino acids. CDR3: CASSLSGLADEQYF. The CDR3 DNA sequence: TGTGCCAGCTCCCTCAGTGGTCTAGCGGACGAGCAGTACTTC.

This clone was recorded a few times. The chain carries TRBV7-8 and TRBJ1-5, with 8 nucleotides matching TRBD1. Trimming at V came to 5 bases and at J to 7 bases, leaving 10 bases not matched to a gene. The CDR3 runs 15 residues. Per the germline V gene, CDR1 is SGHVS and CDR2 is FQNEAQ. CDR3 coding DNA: TGTGCCAGCAGCGCCCAAGGACAGGGCGGGCAGCCCCAGCATTTT. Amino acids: CASSAQGQGGQPQHF.

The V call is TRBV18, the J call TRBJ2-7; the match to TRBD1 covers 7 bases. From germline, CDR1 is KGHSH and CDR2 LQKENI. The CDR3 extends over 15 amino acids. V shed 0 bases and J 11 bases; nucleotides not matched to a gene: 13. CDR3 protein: CASSPPGQTLRVKYF. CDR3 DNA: TGTGCCAGCTCACCACCGGGACAGACCCTACGAGTGAAGTACTTC.

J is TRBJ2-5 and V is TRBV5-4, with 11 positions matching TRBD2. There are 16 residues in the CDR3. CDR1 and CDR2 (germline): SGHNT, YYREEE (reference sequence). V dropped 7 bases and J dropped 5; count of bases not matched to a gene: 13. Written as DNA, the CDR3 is TGTGCCAGCCGTGGACTAGCGGGTACTAAGGGGGAGACCCAGTACTTC. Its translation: CASRGLAGTKGETQYF.

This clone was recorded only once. In DNA, the CDR3 is TGTGCCAGCGGGCAGCGGCTCTCCTACGAGCAGTACTTC. Protein: CASGQRLSYEQYF. V is TRBV6-1 and J is TRBJ2-7, with D tentatively TRBD2 (5 bases). Trimming cost V 8 bases and J 0 bases, with 11 bases left between them. This CDR3 is built from 13 residues. The germline V gene has CDR1 MNHNS and CDR2 SASEGT.

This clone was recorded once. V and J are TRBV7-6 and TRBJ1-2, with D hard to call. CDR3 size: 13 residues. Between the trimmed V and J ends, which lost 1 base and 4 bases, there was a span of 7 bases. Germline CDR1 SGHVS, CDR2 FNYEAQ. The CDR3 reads CASSLGAPYGYTF. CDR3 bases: TGTGCCAGCAGCTTAGGGGCACCCTATGGCTACACCTTC. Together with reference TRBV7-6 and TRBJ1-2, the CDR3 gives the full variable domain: GAGVSQSPRYKVTKRGQDVALRCDPISGHVSLYWYRQALGQGPEFLTYFNYEAQQDKSGLPNDRFSAERPEGSISTLTIQRTEQRDSAMYRCASSLGAPYGYTFGSGTRLTVV.

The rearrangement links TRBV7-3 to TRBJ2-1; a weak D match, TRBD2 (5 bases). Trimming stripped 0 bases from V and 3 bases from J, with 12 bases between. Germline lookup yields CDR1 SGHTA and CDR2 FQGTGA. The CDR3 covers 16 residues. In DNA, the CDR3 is TGTGCCAGCAGCTTAACGTCCCGTGCGGGCTACAATGAGCAGTTCTTC. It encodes CASSLTSRAGYNEQFF.

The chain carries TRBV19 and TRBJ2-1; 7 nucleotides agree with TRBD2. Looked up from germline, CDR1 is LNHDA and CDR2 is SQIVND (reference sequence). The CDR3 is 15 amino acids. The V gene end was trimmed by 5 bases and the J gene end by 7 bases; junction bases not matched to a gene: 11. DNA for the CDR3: TGTGCCAGTAGTTCGGCGGGACTAATGTTGAATGAGCAGTTCTTC. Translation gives CASSSAGLMLNEQFF.

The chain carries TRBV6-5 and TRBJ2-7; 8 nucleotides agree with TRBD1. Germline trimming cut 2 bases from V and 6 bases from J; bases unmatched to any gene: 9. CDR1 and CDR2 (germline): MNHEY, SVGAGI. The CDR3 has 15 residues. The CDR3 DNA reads TGTGCCAGCAGTTACGCGGACAGGGTTTCGGGCGAGCAGTACTTC. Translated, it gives CASSYADRVSGEQYF.

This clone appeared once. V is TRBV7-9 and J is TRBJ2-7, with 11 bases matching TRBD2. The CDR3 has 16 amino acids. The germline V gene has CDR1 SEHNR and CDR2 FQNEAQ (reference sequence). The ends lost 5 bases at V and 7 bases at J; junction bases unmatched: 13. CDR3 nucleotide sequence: TGTGCCAGCAGCCAGGCCGGGACTAGCGGAGCGGGGGAGCAGTACTTC. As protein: CASSQAGTSGAGEQYF.

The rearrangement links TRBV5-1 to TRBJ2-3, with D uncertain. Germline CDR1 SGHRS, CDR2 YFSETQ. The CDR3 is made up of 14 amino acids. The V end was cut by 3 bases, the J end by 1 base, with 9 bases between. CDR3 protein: CASSSGGRTDTQYF. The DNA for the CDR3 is TGCGCCAGCAGCTCAGGTGGCCGCACAGATACGCAGTATTTT.

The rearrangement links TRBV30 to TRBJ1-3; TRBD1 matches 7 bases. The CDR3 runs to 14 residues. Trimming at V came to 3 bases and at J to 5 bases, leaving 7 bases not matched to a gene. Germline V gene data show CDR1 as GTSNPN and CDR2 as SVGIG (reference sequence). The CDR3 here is CAWRPLQGRNTIYF. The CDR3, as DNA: TGTGCCTGGAGGCCGTTACAGGGGAGAAACACCATATATTTT.

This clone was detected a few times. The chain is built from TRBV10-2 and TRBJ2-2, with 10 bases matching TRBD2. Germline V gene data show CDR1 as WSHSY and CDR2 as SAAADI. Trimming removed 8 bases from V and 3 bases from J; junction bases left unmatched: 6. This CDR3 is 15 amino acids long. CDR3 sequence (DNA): TGCGCCAGCGGAAGCGGGAGGGCCTACACCGGGGAGCTGTTTTTT. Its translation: CASGSGRAYTGELFF.

The CDR3 protein is CASSRQGYEQYF. In DNA form, the CDR3 reads TGTGCCAGCAGTCGACAGGGTTACGAGCAGTACTTC. This chain links TRBV6-5 with TRBJ2-7; 7 positions match TRBD1. The V gene end was trimmed by 5 bases and the J gene end by 4 bases; junction bases not matched to a gene: 2. Germline CDR1 reads MNHEY; CDR2 reads SVGAGI. The CDR3 consists of 12 residues.

CDR3 in DNA: TGTGCCAGCAGCCCGCCCCGGACTAGCGGGGGCCCCGAGCAGTACTTC. It specifies CASSPPRTSGGPEQYF. V gene TRBV7-9 combines with J gene TRBJ2-7; 13 bases map to TRBD2. V trimming: 5 bases; J trimming: 6 bases; junction bases outside the gene matches: 10. The CDR3 runs to 16 residues. Germline V gene lookup returns CDR1 SEHNR and CDR2 FQNEAQ (reference sequence).

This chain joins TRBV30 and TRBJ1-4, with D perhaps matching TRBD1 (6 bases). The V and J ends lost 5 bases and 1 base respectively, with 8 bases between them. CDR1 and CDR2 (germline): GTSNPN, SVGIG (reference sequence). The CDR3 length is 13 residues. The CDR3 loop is CAWAQGTNEKLFF. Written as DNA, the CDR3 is TGTGCCTGGGCACAGGGAACTAATGAAAAACTGTTTTTT.

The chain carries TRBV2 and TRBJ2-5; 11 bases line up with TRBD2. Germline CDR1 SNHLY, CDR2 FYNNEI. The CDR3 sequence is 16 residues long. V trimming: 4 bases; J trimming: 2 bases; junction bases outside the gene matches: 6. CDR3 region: CASSAGLAGGQETQYF. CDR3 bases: TGTGCCAGCAGTGCCGGGTTAGCGGGGGGGCAAGAGACCCAGTACTTC.

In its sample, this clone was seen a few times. DNA of the CDR3: TGCGCCAGCAGCCTATTACAGGGATCCTATGGCTACACCTTC. It specifies CASSLLQGSYGYTF. The gene calls are TRBV5-1 and TRBJ1-2; a weak D match, TRBD1 (6 bases). This CDR3 contains 14 residues. The ends were cut back, 4 bases at V and 4 bases at J, with 14 bases in the middle. Germline loops: CDR1 SGHRS, CDR2 YFSETQ.

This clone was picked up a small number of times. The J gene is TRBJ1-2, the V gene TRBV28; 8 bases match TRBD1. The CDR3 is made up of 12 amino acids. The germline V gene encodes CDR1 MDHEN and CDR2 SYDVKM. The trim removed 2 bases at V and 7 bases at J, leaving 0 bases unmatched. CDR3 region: CASSLQGAGYTF. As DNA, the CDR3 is TGTGCCAGCAGTTTACAGGGGGCTGGCTACACCTTC.

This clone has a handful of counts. The CDR3 loop reads CASSEDNNYGYTF. The DNA of the CDR3 is TGTGCCAGCAGTGAGGACAATAACTATGGCTACACCTTC. V and J are TRBV6-4 and TRBJ1-2; a possible D gene is TRBD1 (5 bases). The V end lost 3 bases, the J end lost 1 base, and 6 bases lay between the germline ends. Germline V gene sequence: CDR1 MRHNA, CDR2 SNTAGT. The CDR3 spans 13 residues.

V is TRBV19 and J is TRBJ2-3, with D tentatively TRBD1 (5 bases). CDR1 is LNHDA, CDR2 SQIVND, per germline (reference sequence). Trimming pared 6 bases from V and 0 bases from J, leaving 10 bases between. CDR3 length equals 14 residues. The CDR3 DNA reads TGTGCCAGTAGACAGGTACCGAGCACAGATACGCAGTATTTT. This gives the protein CASRQVPSTDTQYF.

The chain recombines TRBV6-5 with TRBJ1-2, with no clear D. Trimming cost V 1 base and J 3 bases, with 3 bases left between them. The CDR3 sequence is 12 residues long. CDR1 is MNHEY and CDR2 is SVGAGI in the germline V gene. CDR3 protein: CASSYLDYGYTF. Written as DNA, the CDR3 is TGTGCCAGCAGTTACTTAGACTATGGCTACACCTTC.

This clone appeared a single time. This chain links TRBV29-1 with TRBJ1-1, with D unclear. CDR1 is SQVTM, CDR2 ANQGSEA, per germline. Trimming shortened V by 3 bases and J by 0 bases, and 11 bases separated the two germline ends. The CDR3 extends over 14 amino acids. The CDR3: CSVDPGVMNTEAFF. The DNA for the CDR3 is TGCAGCGTTGACCCGGGAGTCATGAACACTGAAGCTTTCTTT. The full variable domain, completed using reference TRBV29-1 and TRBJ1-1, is SAVISQKPSRDICQRGTSLTIQCQVDSQVTMMFWYRQQPGQSLTLIATANQGSEATYESGFVIDKFPISRPNLTFSTLTVSNMSPEDSSIYLCSVDPGVMNTEAFFGQGTRLTVV.

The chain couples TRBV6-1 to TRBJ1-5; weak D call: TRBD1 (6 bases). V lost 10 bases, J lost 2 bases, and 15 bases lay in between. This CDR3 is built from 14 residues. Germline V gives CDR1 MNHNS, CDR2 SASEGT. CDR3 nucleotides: TGTGCCATCCAGGGGATAGCAGGCAATCAGCCCCAGCATTTT. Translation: CAIQGIAGNQPQHF.

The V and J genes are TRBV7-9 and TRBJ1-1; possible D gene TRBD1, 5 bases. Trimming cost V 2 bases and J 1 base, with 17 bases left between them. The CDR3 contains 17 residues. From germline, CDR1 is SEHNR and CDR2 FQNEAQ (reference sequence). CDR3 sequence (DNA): TGTGCCAGCAGCTTATTTAGACAGTTTCTTCCGAACACTGAAGCTTTCTTT. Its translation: CASSLFRQFLPNTEAFF.

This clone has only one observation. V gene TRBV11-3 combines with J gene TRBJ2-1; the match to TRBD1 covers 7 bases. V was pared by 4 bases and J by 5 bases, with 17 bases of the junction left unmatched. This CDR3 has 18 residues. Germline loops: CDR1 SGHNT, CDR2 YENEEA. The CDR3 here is CASSSQYLGQPGDNEQFF. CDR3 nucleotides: TGTGCCAGCAGCTCCCAATACCTGGGACAGCCAGGGGACAATGAGCAGTTCTTC. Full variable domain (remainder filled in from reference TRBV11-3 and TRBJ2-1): EAGVVQSPRYKIIEKKQPVAFWCNPISGHNTLYWYLQNLGQGPELLIRYENEEAVDDSQLPKDRFSAERLKGVDSTLKIQPAELGDSAVYLCASSSQYLGQPGDNEQFFGPGTRLTVL.

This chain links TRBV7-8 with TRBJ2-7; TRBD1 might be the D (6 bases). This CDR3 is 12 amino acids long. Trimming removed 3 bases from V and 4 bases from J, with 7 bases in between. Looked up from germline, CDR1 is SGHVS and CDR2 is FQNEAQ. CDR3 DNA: TGTGCCAGCAGCTTTAGGGGGTACGAGCAGTACTTC. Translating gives CASSFRGYEQYF.

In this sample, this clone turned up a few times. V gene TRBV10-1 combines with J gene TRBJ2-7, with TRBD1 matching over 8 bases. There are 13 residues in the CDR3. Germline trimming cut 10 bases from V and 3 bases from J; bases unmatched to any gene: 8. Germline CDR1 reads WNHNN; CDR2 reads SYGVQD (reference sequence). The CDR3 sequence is CATSLDRDYEQYF. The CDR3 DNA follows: TGCGCCACCAGCTTGGACAGGGACTACGAGCAGTACTTC.